What follows describes a single TCR beta chain. The antigen remains unidentified. This CDR3 is built from 17 residues. From germline, CDR1 is LNHNV and CDR2 YYDKDF (reference sequence). The V end was cut by 0 bases, the J end by 4 bases, with 16 bases between. This sample stems from a study of vaccination effects on CD4 cells after COVID-19. Study at large: Relative to the second dose, post-vaccine samples were obtained a median of 72 days later.

Antigen-specific CD4+ T cells were expanded with viral peptide pools in the ViraFEST assay before sequencing. At the end of about 10 days of culture, CD4+ T cells were isolated. The infection with SARS-CoV-2 (confirmed by PCR) occurred in this person between March and December 2020. BNT162b2 vaccine or mRNA-1273 vaccine was given to participants in two doses. At days 3 and 7, half of the medium was exchanged for IL-2 medium. This table comes from immunoSEQ multiplex PCR, and its TCRdb copy is limited to in-frame clones, with some not included. The sample holds 17,000 or so clones, over 60% seen once.

Sequences were derived from CD4+ T cells from PBMCs cultured with SARS-CoV-2 spike peptides, sampled after COVID-19 vaccination. This TCR came from a human donor who had a prior SARS-CoV-2 infection. This chain links TRBV15 with TRBJ1-5; D is uncertain. The CDR3 bases are TGTGCCACCAGCAGAGATGTCGCTGCGGCCCAAAATCAGCCCCAGCATTTT. This translates into CATSRDVAAAQNQPQHF.